Below are 20 T cell receptor beta chains sequenced from a single sample in a study of cytomegalovirus exposure and HLA in healthy donors. The PCR used 60 Vbeta and 13 Jbeta primers. The data were produced by immunoSEQ multiplex PCR, yet TCRdb's version contains in-frame clones alone and is incomplete. Of tens of thousands of clones in the sample, roughly 78% were seen once. Sequencing was performed on PBMCs. These receptors all come from a man aged 18 to 35 in good health and CMV-seronegative.

The rearrangement joins TRBV5-4 to TRBJ2-2; D might be TRBD1 (6 bases). The CDR3 consists of 17 residues. From germline, CDR1 is SGHNT and CDR2 YYREEE (reference sequence). Trimming took off 0 bases at V and 1 base at J, with 13 bases between the two ends. The CDR3 coding sequence is TGTGCCAGCAGCTTGGAGGGCAGGGGCCAGAACACCGGGGAGCTGTTTTTT. This translates into CASSLEGRGQNTGELFF.

This rearrangement joins TRBV11-2 to TRBJ2-1, with TRBD2 matching over 10 bases. Germline V gene lookup returns CDR1 SGHAT and CDR2 FQNNGV. The CDR3 has 16 residues. The ends lost 5 bases at V and 8 bases at J; junction bases unmatched: 12. The CDR3, as DNA: TGTGCCAGCAGCACAAACCTAGCGGGGGTTATCTATGAGCAGTTCTTC. Translating gives CASSTNLAGVIYEQFF.

This clone was seen more than once but under ten times. The chain links TRBV5-1 to TRBJ1-4, with D hard to call. The CDR3 spans 14 residues. The germline V and J ends were trimmed by 1 base and 3 bases, with 7 bases remaining between them. The V gene's germline CDR1 is SGHRS and CDR2 YFSETQ. The CDR3 loop reads CASSLTGPNEKLFF. CDR3 nucleotide sequence: TGCGCCAGCAGCTTGACGGGTCCTAATGAAAAACTGTTTTTT.

This rearrangement joins TRBV7-2 to TRBJ1-6; TRBD1 aligns across 8 bases. Per germline, CDR1 SGHTA and CDR2 FQGNSA. Trimming at V came to 5 bases and at J to 8 bases, leaving 8 bases not matched to a gene. The CDR3 length is 15 residues. The CDR3 DNA is TGTGCCAGCAGCCCAAGGACAGGGCTGGATTCACCCCTCCACTTT. It yields the protein CASSPRTGLDSPLHF.

This clone was seen only once. V gene TRBV28 combines with J gene TRBJ2-2; 9 nucleotides match TRBD1. CDR1 is MDHEN and CDR2 is SYDVKM in the germline V gene. V trimming: 7 bases; J trimming: 1 base; junction bases outside the gene matches: 4. The CDR3 is 15 residues long. In DNA form, the CDR3 reads TGTGCCAGCAATGGGACAGGGAGGAACACCGGGGAGCTGTTTTTT. It is translated as CASNGTGRNTGELFF.

This clone was detected a few times. This chain links TRBV4-3 with TRBJ1-2; perhaps TRBD1 as D (6 bases). Trimming removed 0 bases at V and 0 bases at J, with 8 bases between. Germline CDR1 LGHNA, CDR2 YSLEER. This CDR3 contains 15 residues. Here the CDR3 reads CASSQESGANYGYTF. CDR3 sequence (DNA): TGCGCCAGCAGCCAAGAGTCAGGGGCTAACTATGGCTACACCTTC.

V gene TRBV5-1 combines with J gene TRBJ1-2, with 7 bases aligning to TRBD1. Germline V lookup: CDR1 SGHRS, CDR2 YFSETQ. The trim removed 4 bases at V and 4 bases at J, leaving 16 bases unmatched. The CDR3 length is 17 residues. The CDR3 is CASSAEGTATSPYGYTF. The DNA of the CDR3 is TGCGCCAGCAGCGCAGAAGGGACAGCCACCTCTCCCTATGGCTACACCTTC.

This clone appeared a single time. The J gene is TRBJ2-1, the V gene TRBV11-2; a possible D gene is TRBD2 (5 bases). The V gene's germline CDR1 is SGHAT and CDR2 FQNNGV. This CDR3 contains 13 residues. V gave up 1 base and J gave up 7 bases, with 8 bases separating them. The CDR3 spells CASSLVRGNEQFF. The CDR3 nucleotides are TGTGCCAGCAGCTTAGTCCGGGGAAATGAGCAGTTCTTC.

J is TRBJ1-1 and V is TRBV7-8; 10 bases are shared with TRBD1. The CDR3 contains 15 residues. V shed 3 bases and J 5 bases; nucleotides not matched to a gene: 6. Germline-derived CDR1 and CDR2 are SGHVS and FQNEAQ. CDR3 residues: CASSFWDRGGTEAFF. Written as DNA, the CDR3 is TGTGCCAGCAGCTTTTGGGACAGGGGCGGAACTGAAGCTTTCTTT.

The chain recombines TRBV5-1 with TRBJ2-7; 8 bases are a match to TRBD2. Trimming took 4 bases from V and 9 from J; bases not matched to a gene: 18. CDR3 length: 16 residues. CDR1 and CDR2 from the germline V gene are SGHRS and YFSETQ. CDR3 region: CASSPFREGSWFSQYF. CDR3 sequence (DNA): TGCGCCAGCAGCCCCTTCCGGGAGGGATCCTGGTTTTCGCAGTACTTC.

The CDR3: CASSLRGPGELFF. DNA of the CDR3: TGTGCCAGCAGTCTCAGGGGGCCCGGGGAGCTGTTTTTT. The chain recombines TRBV28 with TRBJ2-2; TRBD1 aligns across 8 bases. Germline values: CDR1 MDHEN, CDR2 SYDVKM. The CDR3 totals 13 residues. The V gene end was trimmed by 5 bases and the J gene end by 6 bases; junction bases not matched to a gene: 2.

The chain carries TRBV27 and TRBJ1-2; D gene ambiguous. Germline V lookup: CDR1 MNHEY, CDR2 SMNVEV (reference sequence). CDR3 length equals 13 residues. Deletions cut 2 bases from V and 0 bases from J, with 4 bases between. CDR3 coding DNA: TGTGCCAGCAGTTTACGGTCTAACTATGGCTACACCTTC. Translated, it gives CASSLRSNYGYTF.

This chain links TRBV5-1 with TRBJ2-3; 8 bases align to TRBD1. The trim removed 5 bases at V and 2 bases at J, leaving 10 bases unmatched. The length of the CDR3 is 16 residues. The V gene's germline CDR1 is SGHRS and CDR2 YFSETQ. In nucleotides, the CDR3 is TGCGCCAGCAGTCTGGGGCAGGGGGCGTACACAGATACGCAGTATTTT. Amino acid sequence: CASSLGQGAYTDTQYF.

This chain joins TRBV18 and TRBJ2-2; D not resolved. This CDR3 is built from 15 residues. In germline, CDR1 is KGHSH, CDR2 LQKENI. Trimming left V 0 bases short and J 1 base short, with 6 bases between. The DNA for the CDR3 is TGTGCCAGCTCACCACCGACGGGGAACACCGGGGAGCTGTTTTTT. Amino acid sequence: CASSPPTGNTGELFF.

The chain is built from TRBV7-2 and TRBJ2-3, with TRBD2 identical over 7 bases. The germline CDR1 and CDR2 sequences are SGHTA and FQGNSA. CDR3 length equals 16 residues. The trim removed 9 bases at V and 1 base at J, leaving 13 bases unmatched. The CDR3 here is CASRTLGEGRTDTQYF. CDR3 nucleotide sequence: TGTGCCAGTAGAACCTTGGGGGAGGGCCGCACAGATACGCAGTATTTT.

This CDR3 reads CASSLEMGQGWKSSYNEQFF. CDR3 in DNA: TGCGCCAGCAGCTTGGAGATGGGACAGGGTTGGAAGAGCTCCTACAATGAGCAGTTCTTC. This sequence joins TRBV5-1 and TRBJ2-1; TRBD1 matches at 9 bases. The CDR3 extends over 20 amino acids. CDR1 and CDR2 from the germline V gene are SGHRS and YFSETQ. Germline trimming cut 0 bases from V and 0 bases from J; bases unmatched to any gene: 13.

The V and J genes are TRBV4-3 and TRBJ2-7; D perhaps matches TRBD2 (5 bases). The length of the CDR3 is 15 residues. V was pared by 0 bases and J by 6 bases, with 15 bases between. Germline V gene lookup returns CDR1 LGHNA and CDR2 YSLEER. In nucleotides, the CDR3 is TGCGCCAGCAGCCAAGAAACGGGAATTAGAGGCGAGCAGTACTTC. Translation: CASSQETGIRGEQYF.

CDR3 bases: TGTGCCTGGACTAGCGTTAGCGCTGAAGCTTTCTTT. It yields the protein CAWTSVSAEAFF. This chain links TRBV30 with TRBJ1-1; D remains unclear. The CDR3 totals 12 residues. Looked up from germline, CDR1 is GTSNPN and CDR2 is SVGIG (reference sequence). Trimming pared 4 bases from V and 6 bases from J, leaving 12 bases between.

This rearrangement joins TRBV10-3 to TRBJ2-7, with 13 bases that match TRBD2. The CDR3 consists of 15 residues. CDR1 and CDR2 (germline): ENHRY, SYGVKD. V lost 7 bases and J lost 5; bases outside the gene matches: 8. As DNA, the CDR3 is TGTGCCATCACCGAGTCTGGACTAGCGGGAGACGAGCAGTACTTC. It specifies CAITESGLAGDEQYF.

DNA for the CDR3: TGTGCCAGCAGCCAAGACAGACCACAACGAGAGACCCAGTACTTC. Its protein is CASSQDRPQRETQYF. The V and J genes are TRBV7-3 and TRBJ2-5; TRBD1 might be the D (5 bases). Trimming removed 5 bases from V and 4 bases from J, with 17 bases in between. This CDR3 has 15 amino acids. Germline CDR1 is SGHTA and CDR2 is FQGTGA.